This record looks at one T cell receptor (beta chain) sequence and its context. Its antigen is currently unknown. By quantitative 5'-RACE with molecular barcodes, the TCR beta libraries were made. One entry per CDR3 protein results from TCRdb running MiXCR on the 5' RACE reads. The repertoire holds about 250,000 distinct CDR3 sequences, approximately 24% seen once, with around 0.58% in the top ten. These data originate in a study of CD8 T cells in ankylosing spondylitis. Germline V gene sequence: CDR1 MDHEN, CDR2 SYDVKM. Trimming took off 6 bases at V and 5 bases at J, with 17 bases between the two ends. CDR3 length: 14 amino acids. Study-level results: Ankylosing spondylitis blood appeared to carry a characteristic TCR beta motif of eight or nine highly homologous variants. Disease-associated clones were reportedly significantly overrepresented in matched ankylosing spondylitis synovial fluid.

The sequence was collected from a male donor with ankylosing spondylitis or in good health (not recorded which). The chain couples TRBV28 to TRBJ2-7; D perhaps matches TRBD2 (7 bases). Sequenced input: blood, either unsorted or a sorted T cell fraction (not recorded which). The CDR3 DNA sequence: TGTGCCAGCAGGGGGAGGGGGGTCGTCAACGAGCAGTACTTC. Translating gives CASRGRGVVNEQYF.